This record looks at one T cell receptor (beta chain) sequence and its context. Its matching antigen is unknown. The CDR3 runs 15 residues. Per germline, CDR1 LNHNV and CDR2 YYDKDF (reference sequence). V gave up 7 bases and J gave up 7 bases; unmatched junction bases: 12. Sample time point: week 35, safety follow-up. With topical imiquimod, each dose of the vaccine consisted of 300 ug of mutant IDH1 20-mer peptide. The donors had new WHO grade 3 or 4 astrocytomas; these were IDH1-mutant and ATRX-lost. Data came from immunoSEQ multiplex PCR; TCRdb stores just in-frame clones and leaves some out. The sample shows some 42,000 clones, approximately 80% of them seen only once. This entry belongs to a study of a mutant IDH1 vaccine in newly diagnosed glioma. Study in general: Earlier care involved radiotherapy, temozolomide, or both, and the majority received both. Whole-study findings and limits: There seemed to be no relation between pseudoprogression and changes in top peripheral T cell clonotypes.

The chain links TRBV15 to TRBJ1-2, with TRBD1 identical over 10 bases. The sequence was obtained from a woman aged 45 to 65 with glioma. This specimen consisted of PBMCs, obtained from a glioma patient whose treatment included an IDH1 peptide vaccine. CDR3 bases: TGTGCCACCAAGAGACAGGGGGCGCAATCGGTTGGCTACACCTTC. Translating it yields CATKRQGAQSVGYTF.